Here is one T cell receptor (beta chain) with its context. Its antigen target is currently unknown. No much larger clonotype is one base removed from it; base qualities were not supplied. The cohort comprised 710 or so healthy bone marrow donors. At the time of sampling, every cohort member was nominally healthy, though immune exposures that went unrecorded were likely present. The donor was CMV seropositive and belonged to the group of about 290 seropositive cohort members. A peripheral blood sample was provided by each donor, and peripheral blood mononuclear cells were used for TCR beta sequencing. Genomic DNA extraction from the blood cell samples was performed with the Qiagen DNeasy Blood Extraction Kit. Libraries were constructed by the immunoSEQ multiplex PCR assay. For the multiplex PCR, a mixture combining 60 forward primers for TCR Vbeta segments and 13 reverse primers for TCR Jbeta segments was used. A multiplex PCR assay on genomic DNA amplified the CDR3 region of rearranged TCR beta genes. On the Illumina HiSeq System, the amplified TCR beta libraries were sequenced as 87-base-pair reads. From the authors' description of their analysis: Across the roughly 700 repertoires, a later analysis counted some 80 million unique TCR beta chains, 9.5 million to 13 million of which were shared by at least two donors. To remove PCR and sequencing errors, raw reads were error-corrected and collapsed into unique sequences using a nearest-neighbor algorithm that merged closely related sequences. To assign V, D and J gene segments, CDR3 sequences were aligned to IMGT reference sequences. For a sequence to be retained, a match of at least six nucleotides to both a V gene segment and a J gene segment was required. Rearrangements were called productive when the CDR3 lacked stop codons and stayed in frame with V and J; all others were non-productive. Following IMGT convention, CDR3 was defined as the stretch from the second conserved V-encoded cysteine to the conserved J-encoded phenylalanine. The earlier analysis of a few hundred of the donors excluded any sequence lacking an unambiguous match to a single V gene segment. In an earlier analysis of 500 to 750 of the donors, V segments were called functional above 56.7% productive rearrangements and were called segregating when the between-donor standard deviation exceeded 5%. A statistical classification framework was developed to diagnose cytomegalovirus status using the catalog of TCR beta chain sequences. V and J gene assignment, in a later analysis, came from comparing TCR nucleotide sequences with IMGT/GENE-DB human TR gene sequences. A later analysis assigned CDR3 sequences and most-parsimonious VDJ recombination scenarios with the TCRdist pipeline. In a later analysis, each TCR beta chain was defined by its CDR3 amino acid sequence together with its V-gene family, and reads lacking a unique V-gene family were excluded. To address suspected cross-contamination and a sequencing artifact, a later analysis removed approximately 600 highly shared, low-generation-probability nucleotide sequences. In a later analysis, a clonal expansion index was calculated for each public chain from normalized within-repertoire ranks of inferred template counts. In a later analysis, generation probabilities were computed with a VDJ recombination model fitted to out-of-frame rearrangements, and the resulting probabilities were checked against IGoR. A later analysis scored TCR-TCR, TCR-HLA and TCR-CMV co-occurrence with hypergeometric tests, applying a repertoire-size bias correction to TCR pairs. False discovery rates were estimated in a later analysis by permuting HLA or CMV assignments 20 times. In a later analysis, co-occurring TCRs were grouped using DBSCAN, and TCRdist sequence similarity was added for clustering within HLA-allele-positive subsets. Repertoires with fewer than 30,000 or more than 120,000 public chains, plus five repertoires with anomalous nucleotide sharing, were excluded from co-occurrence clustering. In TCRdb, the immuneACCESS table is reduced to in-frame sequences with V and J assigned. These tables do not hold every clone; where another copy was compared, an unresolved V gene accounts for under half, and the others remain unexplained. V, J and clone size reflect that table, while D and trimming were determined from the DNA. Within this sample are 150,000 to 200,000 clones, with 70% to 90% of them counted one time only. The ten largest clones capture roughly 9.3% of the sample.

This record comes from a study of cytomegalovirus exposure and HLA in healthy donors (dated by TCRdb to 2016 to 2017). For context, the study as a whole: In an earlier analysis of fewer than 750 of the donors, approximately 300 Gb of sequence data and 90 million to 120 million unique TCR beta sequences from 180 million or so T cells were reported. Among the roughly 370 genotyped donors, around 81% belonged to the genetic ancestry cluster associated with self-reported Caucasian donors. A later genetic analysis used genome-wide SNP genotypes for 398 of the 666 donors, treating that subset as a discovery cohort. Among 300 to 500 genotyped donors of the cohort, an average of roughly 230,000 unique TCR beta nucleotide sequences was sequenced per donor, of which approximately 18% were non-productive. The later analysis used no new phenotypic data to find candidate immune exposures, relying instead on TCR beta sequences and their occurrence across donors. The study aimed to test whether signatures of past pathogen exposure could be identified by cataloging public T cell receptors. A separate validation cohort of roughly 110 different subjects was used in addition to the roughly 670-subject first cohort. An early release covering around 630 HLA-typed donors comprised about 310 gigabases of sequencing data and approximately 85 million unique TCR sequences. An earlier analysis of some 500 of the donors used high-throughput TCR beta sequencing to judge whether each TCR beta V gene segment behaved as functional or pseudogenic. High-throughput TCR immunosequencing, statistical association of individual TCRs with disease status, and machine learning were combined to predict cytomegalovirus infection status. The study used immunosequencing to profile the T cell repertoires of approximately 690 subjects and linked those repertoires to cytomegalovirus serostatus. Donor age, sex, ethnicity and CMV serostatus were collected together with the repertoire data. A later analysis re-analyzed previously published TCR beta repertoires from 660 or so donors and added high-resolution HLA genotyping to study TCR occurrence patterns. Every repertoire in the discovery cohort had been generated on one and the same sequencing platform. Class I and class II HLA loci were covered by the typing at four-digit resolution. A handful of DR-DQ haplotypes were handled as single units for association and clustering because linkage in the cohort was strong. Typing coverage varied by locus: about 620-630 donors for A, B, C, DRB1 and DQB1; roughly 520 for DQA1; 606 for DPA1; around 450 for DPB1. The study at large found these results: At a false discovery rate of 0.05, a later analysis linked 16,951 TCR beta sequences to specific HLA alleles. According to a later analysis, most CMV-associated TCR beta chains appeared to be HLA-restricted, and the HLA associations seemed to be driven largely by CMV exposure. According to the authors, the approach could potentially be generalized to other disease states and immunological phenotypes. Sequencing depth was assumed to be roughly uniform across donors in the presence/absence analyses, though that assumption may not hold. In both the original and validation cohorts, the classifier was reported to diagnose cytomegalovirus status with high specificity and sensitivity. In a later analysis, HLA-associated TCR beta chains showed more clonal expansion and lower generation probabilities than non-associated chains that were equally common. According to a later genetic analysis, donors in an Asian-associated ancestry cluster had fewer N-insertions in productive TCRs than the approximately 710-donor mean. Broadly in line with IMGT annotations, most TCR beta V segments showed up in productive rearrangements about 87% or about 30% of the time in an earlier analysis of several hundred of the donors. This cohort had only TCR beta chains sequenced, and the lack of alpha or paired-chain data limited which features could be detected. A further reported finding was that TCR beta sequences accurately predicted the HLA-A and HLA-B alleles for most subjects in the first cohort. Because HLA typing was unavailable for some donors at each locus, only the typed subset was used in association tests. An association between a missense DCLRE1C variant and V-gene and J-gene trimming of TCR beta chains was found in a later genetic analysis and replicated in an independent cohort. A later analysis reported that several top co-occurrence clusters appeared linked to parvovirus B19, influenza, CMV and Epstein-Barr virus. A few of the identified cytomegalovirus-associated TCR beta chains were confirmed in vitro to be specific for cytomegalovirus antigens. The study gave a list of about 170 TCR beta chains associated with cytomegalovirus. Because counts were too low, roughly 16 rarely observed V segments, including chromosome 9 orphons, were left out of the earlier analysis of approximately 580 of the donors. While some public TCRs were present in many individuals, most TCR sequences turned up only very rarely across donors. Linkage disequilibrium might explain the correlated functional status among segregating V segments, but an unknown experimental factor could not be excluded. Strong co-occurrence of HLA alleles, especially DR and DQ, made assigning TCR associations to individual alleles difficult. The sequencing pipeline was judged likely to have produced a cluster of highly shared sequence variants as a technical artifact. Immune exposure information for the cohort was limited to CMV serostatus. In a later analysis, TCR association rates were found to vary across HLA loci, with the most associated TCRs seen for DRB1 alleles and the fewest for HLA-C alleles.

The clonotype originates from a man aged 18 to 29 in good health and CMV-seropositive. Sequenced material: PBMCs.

Here is the DNA: TGTGCCAGCAGCTTCTTAAGTCGCGGACAGACACTTTCCACAGATACGCAGTATTTT. Its protein product is CASSFLSRGQTLSTDTQYF. Recombination joined TRBV11-2 with TRBJ2-3; the D gene is possibly TRBD1, with 6 bases matching. The CDR3 runs 19 amino acids, cysteine and phenylalanine included. Only the CDR3 DNA is retained, 57 bases long and in frame from the first base. V loses 3 bases, J loses 2 bases, and the germline ends lie 24 bases apart. CDR1 and CDR2 are drawn from the germline V gene: SGHAT, FQNNGV. Reference TRBV11-2 and TRBJ2-3 proteins supply the regions before and after the CDR3; the full variable domain is: EAGVAQSPRYKIIEKRQSVAFWCNPISGHATLYWYQQILGQGPKLLIQFQNNGVVDDSQLPKDRFSAERLKGVDSTLKIQPAKLEDSAVYLCASSFLSRGQTLSTDTQYFGPGTRLTVL.